The clone carrying this T cell receptor beta chain was counted only a few times. Its specificity is unknown. TCRdb itself ran the 5' RACE reads through MiXCR, one entry per CDR3 protein. The table records approximately 890,000 distinct CDR3 sequences, about 12% of them present only once. This sample was taken from a study of identical twins. Study-wide results and limits: Out-of-frame alpha sequences that twins shared showed excess low generation probability. Models predicted less out-of-frame TCR alpha sharing in monozygotic twins than was found.

CDR1 is SGHRS, CDR2 YFSETQ, per germline. This CDR3 is 14 amino acids long. V trimming: 4 bases; J trimming: 9 bases; junction bases outside the gene matches: 7. These data were also filed under a second study, of yellow fever vaccine responses in identical twins. That work contributes: Twins reportedly appeared to share part of their vaccine T cell response while keeping part individual.

Sequencing was done on a sample of PBMCs. The clonotype comes from a woman aged 18-29 years in good health. This rearrangement joins TRBV5-1 to TRBJ2-1, with TRBD1 identical over 10 bases. CDR3 in amino acids: CASSPGQGNAEQFF. The CDR3 DNA reads TGCGCCAGCAGCCCGGGACAGGGGAATGCTGAGCAGTTCTTC.